The sequence of this T cell receptor (beta chain) was determined in a study of cytomegalovirus exposure and HLA in healthy donors. On the study more broadly: Earlier results showed roughly 120 million unique TCR beta sequences derived from roughly 180 million T cells.

Germline loops: CDR1 PRHDT, CDR2 FYEKMQ (reference sequence). This CDR3 is built from 13 residues. V lost 8 bases to trimming and J lost 10 bases, with 18 bases between them. General study points: The dataset shows that most TCR sequences were rare, while some public TCRs occurred in many donors. TCR beta V- and J-gene trimming, according to a later analysis, was linked to a missense DCLRE1C variant. Reports indicate that TCR beta sequences accurately predicted the HLA-A and HLA-B alleles of most subjects.

A note on this clone: The antigen remains undetermined.

A multiplex PCR was run with 60 Vbeta primers and 13 Jbeta primers. The method was immunoSEQ multiplex PCR; TCRdb's version includes in-frame clones alone and lacks a portion of them. The listing records 200,000 or so clones. The TCR sequence derives from a boy between 10 and 17 years old in good health and CMV-seronegative. The chain employs TRBV13 and TRBJ2-1; D might be TRBD2 (6 bases). The specimen was PBMCs. As DNA, the CDR3 is TGTGCCAGCGACCCGGGGAGGATGAGGGAGCAGTTCTTC. Residues: CASDPGRMREQFF.